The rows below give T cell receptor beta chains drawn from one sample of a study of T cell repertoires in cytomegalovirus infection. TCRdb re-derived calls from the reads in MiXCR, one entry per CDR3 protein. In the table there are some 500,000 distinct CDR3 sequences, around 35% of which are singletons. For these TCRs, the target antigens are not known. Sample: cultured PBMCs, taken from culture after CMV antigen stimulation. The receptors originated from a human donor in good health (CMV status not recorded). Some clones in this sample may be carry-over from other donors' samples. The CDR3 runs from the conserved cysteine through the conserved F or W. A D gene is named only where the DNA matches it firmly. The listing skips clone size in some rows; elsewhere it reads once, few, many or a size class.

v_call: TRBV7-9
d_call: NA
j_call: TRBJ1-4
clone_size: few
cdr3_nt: TGTGCCAGCAGCTTACCCGGGGAAAAACTGTTTTTT
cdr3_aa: CASSLPGEKLFF

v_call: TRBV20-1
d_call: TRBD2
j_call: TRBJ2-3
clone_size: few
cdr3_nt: TGCAGTGCTAGCGGGAGGGCCGGGGCAGATACGCAGTATTTT
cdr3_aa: CSASGRAGADTQYF

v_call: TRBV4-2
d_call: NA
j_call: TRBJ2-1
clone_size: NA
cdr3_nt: TGTGCCAGCAGCCAGGGCACCTCCGAAGCCTACAATGAGCAGTTCTTC
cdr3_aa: CASSQGTSEAYNEQFF

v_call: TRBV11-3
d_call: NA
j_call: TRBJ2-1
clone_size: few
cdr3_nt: TGTGCCAGCAGTTTACAGGGCTGGCATGGTGAGCAGTTCTTC
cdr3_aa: CASSLQGWHGEQFF

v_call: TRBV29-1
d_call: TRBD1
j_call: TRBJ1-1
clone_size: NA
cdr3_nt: TGCAGCGGACGGACAGGGGAAGGAGCTTTCTTT
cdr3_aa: CSGRTGEGAFF

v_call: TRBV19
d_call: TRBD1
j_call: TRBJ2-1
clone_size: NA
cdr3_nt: TGTGCCAGTAGTATCAGACAGGGAGCCTGCAATGAGCAGTTCTTC
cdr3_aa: CASSIRQGACNEQFF

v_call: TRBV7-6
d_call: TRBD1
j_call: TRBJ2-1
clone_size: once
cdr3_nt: TGTGCCAGCAGCTTATCCATAGGACTGGGACAGGATGAGCAGTTCTTC
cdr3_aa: CASSLSIGLGQDEQFF

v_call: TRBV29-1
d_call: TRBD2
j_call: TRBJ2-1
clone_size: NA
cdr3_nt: TGCAGCGTTGAGCTCGGGAGGGCATCCTACAATGAGCAGTTCTTC
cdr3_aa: CSVELGRASYNEQFF

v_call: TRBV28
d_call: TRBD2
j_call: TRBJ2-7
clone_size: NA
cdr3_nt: TGTGCCAGCAGTCCCACTAGCGCAATATCCTACGAGCAGTACTTC
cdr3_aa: CASSPTSAISYEQYF

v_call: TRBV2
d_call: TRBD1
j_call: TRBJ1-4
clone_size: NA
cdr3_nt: TGTGCCAGCAGTTCCGGGACAGTTAATGAAAAACTGTTTTTT
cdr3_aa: CASSSGTVNEKLFF

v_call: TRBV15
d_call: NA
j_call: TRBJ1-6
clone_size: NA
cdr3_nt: TGTGCCACCGGGCTACGGGACACGGCTAATTCACCCCTCCACTTT
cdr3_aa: CATGLRDTANSPLHF

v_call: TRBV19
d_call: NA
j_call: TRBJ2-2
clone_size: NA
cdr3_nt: TGTGCCAGTAGTATAAAAGCTCACGGGGAGCTGTTTTTT
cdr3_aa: CASSIKAHGELFF

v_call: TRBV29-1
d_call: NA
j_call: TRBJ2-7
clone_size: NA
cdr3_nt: TGCAGCGTTGGGCAGTCCATCGTACCGTACGAGCAGTACTTC
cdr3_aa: CSVGQSIVPYEQYF

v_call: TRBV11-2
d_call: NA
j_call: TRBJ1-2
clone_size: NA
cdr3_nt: TGTGCCAGCAGCCGAGACTTCTCCGGGTGGATAAAGGAGGGCTACACCTTC
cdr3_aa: CASSRDFSGWIKEGYTF

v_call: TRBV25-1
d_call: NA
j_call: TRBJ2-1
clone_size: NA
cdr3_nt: TGTGCCAGCAGTGAATACAGGGTCAATGAGCAGTTCTTC
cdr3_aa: CASSEYRVNEQFF

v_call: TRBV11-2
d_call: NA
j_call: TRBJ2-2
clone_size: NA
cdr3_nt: TGTGCCAGCAGCTTAGAGGCGAGTCCGACCGGGGAGCTGTTTTTT
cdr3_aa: CASSLEASPTGELFF

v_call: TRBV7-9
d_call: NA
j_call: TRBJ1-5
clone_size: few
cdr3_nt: TGTGCCAGCAGCTTGCGGACGGAACAGCCCCAGCATTTT
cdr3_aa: CASSLRTEQPQHF

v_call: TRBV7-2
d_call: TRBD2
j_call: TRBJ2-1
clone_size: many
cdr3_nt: TGTGCCAGCAGCATCCCCTTAGCGGGAGAAGTTAGCGATGAGCAGTTCTTC
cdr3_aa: CASSIPLAGEVSDEQFF

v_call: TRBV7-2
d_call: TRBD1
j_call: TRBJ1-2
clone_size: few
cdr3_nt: TGTGCCAGCAGCTTAGATAAGGGACAGGGGGCGGGTAACTATGGCTACACCTTC
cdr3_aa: CASSLDKGQGAGNYGYTF

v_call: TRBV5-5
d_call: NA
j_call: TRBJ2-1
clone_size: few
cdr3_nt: TGTGCCAGCAGCTTACAGGGTGCAGAATACAATGAGCAGTTCTTC
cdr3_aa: CASSLQGAEYNEQFF